This T cell receptor (beta chain) was sequenced in a study of beta chain features in type 1 diabetes (dated by TCRdb to about 2018). Study-wide context: Mean age, gender distribution, total cell number and subset yield did not differ between patients and healthy donors. A total of some 110 million sorted cells were examined across all samples, and a strong correlation was observed between cell number per subset and RNA yield. Naive and central memory subsets were obtained from all 30 or so donors, but regulatory and stem cell-like memory subsets were isolated from only 8 patients and roughly eight healthy donors. The study compared TCRB repertoires of sorted circulating CD4+ T cell subsets between recently diagnosed type 1 diabetes patients and matched healthy donors. General conclusions and limits of the study: Patients with type 1 diabetes made fewer insertions and deleted more nucleotides at VDJ recombination sites, implying thymic rearrangement abnormalities. In all four CD4+ subsets, TCRB CDR3 length was moderately but significantly shorter in type 1 diabetes patients. PCR might favor shorter templates, but patient and control samples were amplified and corrected together, so any skew would affect both groups equally. Because cDNA was sequenced instead of genomic DNA, activated cells with high expression could be over-represented, although the groups did not differ in activation or CD3 levels. Because the HLA sub-analyses included only small numbers of individuals, any influence of HLA type on TCRB rearrangement was left unresolved. Naive, central memory and regulatory TCRB repertoires appeared to be more alike among patients than among healthy donors.

The entire amount of isolated RNA was reverse transcribed using the High Capacity cDNA Reverse Transcription Kit, so the sequenced TCRB transcripts were expressed ones. Deep immunoSEQ sequencing was applied to naive, central memory and regulatory T cell samples, giving an average of around 3.8 million total reads per sample. After sorted cells were lysed in RLT buffer, RNA was extracted with DNase-treated RNeasy Micro or Mini kits, with the choice depending on cell number. Each cell subset was processed on its own to prevent cross-contamination, while patient and healthy donor samples were processed together. The immunoSEQ multiplex PCR was used to amplify TCRB sequences from cDNA, generating 87-bp fragments that spanned the CDR3 region. Sequencing of the amplicons was performed on the Illumina HiSeq platform. For the original study's pipeline: PCR bias was corrected computationally using synthetic template baselines, and reads within Hamming distance 2 were collapsed, with unmergeable singletons discarded. Reads were aligned to IMGT to assign V, D and J genes, CDR3 length, and insertions or deletions at six rearrangement sites. Within each subset, clonotype counts were normalized to the number of sorted cells before true diversity and Gini coefficients were calculated with the tcR R package. The overlap coefficient, calculated on TCRB nucleotide sequences, was used to quantify repertoire sharing. TCRdb obtained this table from immuneACCESS and retained in-frame rearrangements with V and J assigned. These tables miss some clones; where compared with another copy, unresolved V genes account for less than half of the shortfall, and the remainder is unexplained. V, J and clone size reflect that table, while D and trimming were determined from the DNA. For this sample there are 400,000 or so clones; 9.6% appear just once. Of the sample, roughly 0.54% falls within the top ten clones.

From each donor, a single peripheral blood sample of 95 to 150 mL on average was drawn into heparinised tubes. A BD FACSAria II and a panel including CD45RO, CCR7, CD25, CD127, CD95 and CD27 were used to sort naive, central memory, regulatory and stem cell-like memory CD4+ T cells. All sorted populations exceeded 95% purity. PBMCs were isolated right away by Lymphoprep density gradient centrifugation and were stained directly, without culture. Samples were stained and sorted in pairs, with one healthy donor and one patient per experiment, so that batch effects were minimized. This clone was recorded many times. The specificity of this receptor is unknown. There are no base qualities to consult, and no much larger clone falls within one base. From cysteine to phenylalanine, the CDR3 is 15 amino acids long. Left in the record is the CDR3 DNA by itself, 45 bases read in frame from the first base. The germline V gene yields SGHTA for CDR1 and FQGTGA for CDR2. V lost 5 bases and J lost 0 bases; the stretch between them is 13 bases long.

The sequence joins TRBV7-3 to TRBJ1-2; matching of 6 bases hints at TRBD1 as the D gene. This clonotype originated in a man aged 30 to 45 with type 1 diabetes. The sequenced sample was central memory CD4+ T cells from blood. The nucleotides are TGTGCCAGCAGCGCGCAGGGGACCGCTAACTATGGCTACACCTTC. It translates to CASSAQGTANYGYTF.